Shown below are 24 T cell receptor beta chains from a single sample sequenced in a study of regulatory T cells in long-lasting Graves disease. Investigators prepared the TCR beta libraries by applying iRepertoire HTBI primers and Arm-PCR of CDR3 regions. TCRdb passed the multiplex PCR reads through MiXCR, listing each CDR3 protein once. The sample records 400,000 to 500,000 distinct CDR3 sequences, 22% being singletons. Time point denoted: persistent/refractory GD, antithyroid drugs over 5 years with positive TRAb. There was RNA extracted from PBMCs, and the TCR library was made from it. The sequenced sample was peripheral blood mononuclear cells (PBMCs), obtained when the disease was refractory, from a patient treated with antithyroid drugs. The receptors shown here come from a female donor with Graves disease.

The rearrangement uses TRBV20-1 and TRBJ1-2; D is perhaps TRBD1 (5 bases). Germline CDR1 and CDR2: DFQATT and SNEGSKA (reference sequence). V lost 4 bases and J 7 bases, leaving 13 bases between the germline ends. There are 12 residues in the CDR3. This CDR3 reads CSATEGLVGYTF. CDR3 nucleotides: TGCAGTGCTACCGAGGGGTTGGTTGGCTACACCTTC.

This clonotype appeared many times. The V call is TRBV11-2, the J call TRBJ2-5, with unresolved D. Germline lookup yields CDR1 SGHAT and CDR2 FQNNGV. This CDR3 has 12 residues. With 5 bases removed from V and 5 bases from J, the gap between germline ends came to 9 bases. The CDR3 DNA is TGTGCCAGCAGCCAAGTCCCTGAGACCCAGTACTTC. Translating gives CASSQVPETQYF.

This clonotype was recorded a few times. This rearrangement joins TRBV27 to TRBJ2-1; TRBD2 matches at 7 bases. After removal of 5 bases from V and 0 bases from J, the junction contained 7 bases not matched to a gene. The CDR3 is made up of 16 amino acids. Germline CDR1 MNHEY, CDR2 SMNVEV (reference sequence). CDR3 DNA: TGTGCCAGCAGTCCCTCGGGGGGACTCTCCTACAATGAGCAGTTCTTC. Its translation is CASSPSGGLSYNEQFF.

The chain combines TRBV7-3 with TRBJ2-2; D is undetermined. Germline CDR1 and CDR2: SGHTA and FQGTGA. There are 14 residues in the CDR3. V lost 4 bases and J 7 bases, leaving 13 bases between the germline ends. The CDR3 loop is CASSSPLVGGELFF. The DNA of the CDR3 is TGTGCCAGCAGCTCCCCTCTAGTCGGCGGGGAGCTGTTTTTT. Variable domain in full (rest from reference TRBV7-3 and TRBJ2-2): GAGVSQTPSNKVTEKGKYVELRCDPISGHTALYWYRQSLGQGPEFLIYFQGTGAADDSGLPNDRFFAVRPEGSVSTLKIQRTERGDSAVYLCASSSPLVGGELFFGEGSRLTVL.

This clonotype was detected ten times or more. V gene TRBV20-1 combines with J gene TRBJ2-7, with 8 bases aligning to TRBD2. J was trimmed by 1 base and V by 1 base; bases with no gene match: 6. This CDR3 is 15 amino acids long. CDR1 is DFQATT, CDR2 SNEGSKA, per germline (reference sequence). The CDR3 DNA follows: TGCAGTGCTAGAGCGACAATAGCGGGATCCTACGAGCAGTACTTC. Protein product: CSARATIAGSYEQYF.

This clonotype was detected only a few times. V gene TRBV4-3 combines with J gene TRBJ2-2; maybe TRBD2 (6 bases). The CDR3 spans 19 residues. V shed 0 bases and J shed 9 bases, with 26 bases lying between them. Germline lookup yields CDR1 LGHNA and CDR2 YSLEER. The CDR3 nucleotides read TGCGCCAGCAGCCAAGACCAACAGGCTCCGACTAGAAGGGCGTGGGAGCTGTTTTTT. It codes for CASSQDQQAPTRRAWELFF.

At least ten counts were recorded for this clonotype. The chain recombines TRBV12-3 or TRBV12-4 with TRBJ2-7; the match to TRBD1 covers 10 bases. V lost 5 bases to trimming and J lost 5 bases; unmatched junction nucleotides: 12. The CDR3 has 16 residues. CDR3 sequence (DNA): TGTGCCAGCAGTCCGTCGAGTCGGACAGGGGGTAACGAGCAGTACTTC. Its protein product is CASSPSSRTGGNEQYF.

Worth noting for this clonotype: A much larger clone sits a single nucleotide away, making a read error possible. V usage is TRBV6-1 and J usage is TRBJ2-7; unclear D gene. Looked up from germline, CDR1 is MNHNS and CDR2 is SASEGT. The CDR3 has 15 residues. In DNA, the CDR3 is TGTACCAGCAGTCGGACGGTTCTAAGCTCCTACGAGCAGTACTTC. Protein product: CTSSRTVLSSYEQYF.

This clonotype occurred many times. The chain is built from TRBV20-1 and TRBJ1-5; 10 positions agree with TRBD1. Trimming took 4 bases from V and 7 from J; bases not matched to a gene: 4. The length of the CDR3 is 13 residues. Germline loops: CDR1 DFQATT, CDR2 SNEGSKA (reference sequence). This chain's CDR3 is CSATGQGGQPQHF. The CDR3 bases are TGCAGTGCTACAGGACAGGGGGGACAGCCCCAGCATTTT.

This clonotype was detected a few times. This chain links TRBV9 with TRBJ2-2, with D perhaps TRBD2 (5 bases). In germline, CDR1 is SGDLS, CDR2 YYNGEE. With 3 bases removed from V and 8 bases from J, the gap between germline ends came to 14 bases. This CDR3 is built from 14 residues. The CDR3 nucleotides read TGTGCCAGCAGCGCCCAACTAGTTTCTGGGGAGCTGTTTTTT. It yields the protein CASSAQLVSGELFF.

This clonotype was seen many times. This chain links TRBV11-2 with TRBJ2-4, with D perhaps TRBD1 (5 bases). The closer fit of TRBJ1-2 to the DNA end suggests the J call may be wrong. Germline CDR1 is SGHAT and CDR2 is FQNNGV. This CDR3 spans 13 amino acids. CDR3 nucleotide sequence: TGTGCCAGCAGCCCCGGGGACGGTCTAGGCTACACCTTC. It encodes CASSPGDGLGYTF.

The J gene is TRBJ2-5, the V gene TRBV11-2; 7 nucleotides align to TRBD1. This CDR3 region has 14 residues. The ends lost 4 bases at V and 3 bases at J; junction bases unmatched: 5. The V gene's germline CDR1 is SGHAT and CDR2 FQNNGV. In nucleotides, the CDR3 is TGTGCCAGCAGCTCGTACGGGACAGAAGAGACCCAGTACTTC. Translation: CASSSYGTEETQYF.

The chain joins TRBV7-3 to TRBJ1-5; weak D call: TRBD1 (5 bases). Trimming pared 5 bases from V and 3 bases from J, leaving 11 bases between. The germline V gene has CDR1 SGHTA and CDR2 FQGTGA. This CDR3 has 14 residues. CDR3 bases: TGTGCCAGCAGCCTCATGGGGCCCAATCAGCCCCAGCATTTT. This gives the protein CASSLMGPNQPQHF.

This clonotype came up many times. The chain has TRBV29-1 and TRBJ1-2, with 8 bases matching TRBD1. J was trimmed by 4 bases and V by 7 bases; bases with no gene match: 11. Germline CDR1 SQVTM, CDR2 ANQGSEA. The CDR3 loop spans 14 amino acids. The CDR3 coding sequence is TGCAGCGGTTTACAGGGGGTGGGAAGCTATGGCTACACCTTC. Translation: CSGLQGVGSYGYTF.

This clonotype was detected many times. V and J are TRBV28 and TRBJ1-1; D is unclear. The CDR3 consists of 12 residues. With 0 bases removed from V and 5 bases from J, the gap between germline ends came to 4 bases. Germline-derived CDR1 and CDR2 are MDHEN and SYDVKM. The CDR3 DNA is TGTGCCAGCAGTTTATGGTGGACTGAAGCTTTCTTT. The encoded protein is CASSLWWTEAFF.

This clonotype was seen once. The chain recombines TRBV7-2 with TRBJ2-1; D is uncertain. The CDR3 is 12 amino acids. CDR1 SGHTA and CDR2 FQGNSA come from the germline V gene. The ends were cut back, 5 bases at V and 6 bases at J, with 8 bases in the middle. The CDR3 loop reads CASSRSFNEQFF. The CDR3 DNA sequence: TGTGCCAGCAGCAGGTCGTTCAATGAGCAGTTCTTC.

This clonotype was seen at least ten times. V usage is TRBV2 and J usage is TRBJ1-6; 7 bases fit TRBD1. CDR1 is SNHLY and CDR2 is FYNNEI in the germline V gene. The junction had 3 bases not matched to a gene; V was cut back by 8 bases and J by 5 bases. This CDR3 comprises 13 residues. DNA of the CDR3: TGTGCCAGCTGGACAGGAGATAATTCACCCCTCCACTTT. Encoded protein: CASWTGDNSPLHF.

The V gene is TRBV28, the J gene TRBJ2-1; D gene uncertain. Germline V gives CDR1 MDHEN, CDR2 SYDVKM. The CDR3 extends over 14 amino acids. The V end was cut by 5 bases, the J end by 5 bases, with 13 bases between. The chain's CDR3 is CASSDDWRNNEQFF. CDR3 sequence (DNA): TGTGCCAGCAGTGACGACTGGCGGAACAATGAGCAGTTCTTC.

Turning to this clonotype: Given a far larger clone just one base away, this is likely a sequencing read error. The chain carries TRBV12-3 or TRBV12-4 and TRBJ1-2; 10 bases are a match to TRBD1. Trimming at V came to 5 bases and at J to 4 bases, leaving 16 bases not matched to a gene. CDR3 length: 18 residues. The CDR3 here is CASSDPGIGDRGIYGYTF. The CDR3 DNA is TGTGCCAGCAGTGACCCCGGTATTGGGGACAGGGGAATCTATGGCTACACCTTC.

The chain carries TRBV2 and TRBJ1-5; D uncertain. Per the germline V gene, CDR1 is SNHLY and CDR2 is FYNNEI. Between the trimmed V and J ends, which lost 7 bases and 0 bases, there was a span of 10 bases. The CDR3 loop spans 14 amino acids. CDR3 DNA: TGTGCCAGCAACGGCCTGAATAGCAATCAGCCCCAGCATTTT. It yields the protein CASNGLNSNQPQHF.

This clonotype was seen at least ten times. The CDR3 DNA follows: TGTGCCAGCAGAAGAGGGGGATATAGCAATCAGCCCCAGCATTTT. This gives the protein CASRRGGYSNQPQHF. The chain employs TRBV6-1 and TRBJ1-5; possibly TRBD1 for D (6 bases). From germline, CDR1 is MNHNS and CDR2 SASEGT. The ends were cut back, 6 bases at V and 0 bases at J, with 12 bases in the middle. There are 15 residues in the CDR3.

This clonotype was seen only a few times. J is TRBJ1-3 and V is TRBV6-1; the D is unclear. With 6 bases removed from V and 1 base from J, the gap between germline ends came to 7 bases. Germline assignment: CDR1 MNHNS and CDR2 SASEGT. The CDR3 sequence is 13 residues long. The CDR3 DNA follows: TGTGCCAGCAGAACAGCTTCTGGAAACACCATATATTTT. The encoded protein is CASRTASGNTIYF.

This chain links TRBV5-6 with TRBJ2-2, with D unclear. This CDR3 comprises 13 residues. With 0 bases removed from V and 5 bases from J, the gap between germline ends came to 5 bases. Germline V gene data show CDR1 as SGHDT and CDR2 as YYEEEE. The CDR3 protein is CASSLGETGELFF. The CDR3 nucleotides read TGTGCCAGCAGCTTGGGGGAAACCGGGGAGCTGTTTTTT. Filled out from reference TRBV5-6 and TRBJ2-2, the complete variable domain reads DAGVTQSPTHLIKTRGQQVTLRCSPKSGHDTVSWYQQALGQGPQFIFQYYEEEERQRGNFPDRFSGHQFPNYSSELNVNALLLGDSALYLCASSLGETGELFFGEGSRLTVL.

This clonotype was seen only a few times. This is likely an artifact of a read error, given a far larger clone one base away. J is TRBJ2-7 and V is TRBV27; D is uncertain. There are 10 residues in the CDR3. Germline assignment: CDR1 MNHEY and CDR2 SMNVEV (reference sequence). With 5 bases removed from V and 2 bases from J, the gap between germline ends came to 1 base. CDR3 DNA sequence: TGTGCCAGCAGTCCCTACGAGCAGTACTTC. Its translation: CASSPYEQYF.